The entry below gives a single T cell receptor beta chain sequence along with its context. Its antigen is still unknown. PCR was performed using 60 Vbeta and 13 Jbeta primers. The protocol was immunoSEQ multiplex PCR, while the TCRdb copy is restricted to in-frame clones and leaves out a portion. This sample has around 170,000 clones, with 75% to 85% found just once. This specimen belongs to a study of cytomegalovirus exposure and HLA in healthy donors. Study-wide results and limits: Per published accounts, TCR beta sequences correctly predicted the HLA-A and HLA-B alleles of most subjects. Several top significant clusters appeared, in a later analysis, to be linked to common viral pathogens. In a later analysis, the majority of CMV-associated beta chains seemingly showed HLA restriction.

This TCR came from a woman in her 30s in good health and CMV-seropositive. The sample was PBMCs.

The CDR3 region is CASSLEGLREQFF. CDR3 in DNA: TGTGCCAGCAGTCTAGAGGGATTACGTGAGCAGTTCTTC. The chain is built from TRBV6-6 and TRBJ2-1; tentatively, D is TRBD2 (5 bases). Germline loops: CDR1 MNHNY, CDR2 SVGAGI (reference sequence). The CDR3 runs to 13 residues. V was shortened by 5 bases and J by 9 bases, with 14 bases between the two germline ends.